Only a few counts were recorded for the clone carrying this T cell receptor beta chain. The antigen is unknown. V lost 0 bases and J 1 base, leaving 6 bases between the germline ends. Looked up from germline, CDR1 is DFQATT and CDR2 is SNEGSKA (reference sequence). The CDR3 has 13 amino acids. The data derive from a study of human T cells and chemical hapten exposure. Study outcomes and limitations: TCRs exceeding a frequency of 1 in 1000 stayed unchanged under DPC sensitization.

Time point here: pre-sensitization, week 0. The treatment denotes: therapeutic diphenylcyclopropenone sensitization with weekly scalp DPC. Patches went on only after blood had been drawn each time. Unfractionated whole blood yielded the extracted total RNA. Each CDR3 protein gets one entry after TCRdb re-called the RACE reads with MiXCR. The table includes roughly 64,000 distinct CDR3 sequences, roughly 12% detected once. This sequence joins TRBV20-1 and TRBJ1-1; D is unclear. The clonotype comes from a woman between 40 and 50 years old with alopecia areata. Some clones in this sample may be carry-over from other donors' samples. The sequencing used whole blood, collected in connection with sensitization to the hapten diphenylcyclopropenone (DPC). DNA of the CDR3: TGCAGTGCTAGAGAGGACGGGAACACTGAAGCTTTCTTT. Protein: CSAREDGNTEAFF.